This section outlines one T cell receptor beta chain sequence together with its context. Its specificity is not known. The sample belongs to a study of beta chain features in type 1 diabetes. Study summary: Age, gender and cell yields were alike across patients and healthy donors.

Each sorted fraction was over 98% pure. Whole-study findings and limits: TCRB CDR3s from Type 1 diabetes patients were moderately but significantly shorter in all four CD4+ subsets.

Expressed TCRB transcripts got sequenced, as all isolated RNA was reverse transcribed. TCRdb's copy holds only in-frame clones and misses some; the assay was immunoSEQ multiplex PCR. This sample yields a few hundred thousand clones, of which more than 11% are seen a single time; approximately 0.02% belongs to the top ten. CDR1 SQVTM and CDR2 ANQGSEA come from the germline V gene. Trimming took off 4 bases at V and 8 bases at J, with 9 bases between the two ends. CDR3 length: 11 amino acids. Sequenced sample: naive CD4+ T cells from blood. The sequence was obtained from a man aged 30-40 years with type 1 diabetes. The chain carries TRBV29-1 and TRBJ2-1; unclear D gene. CDR3 region: CSVGATDEQFF. In nucleotides, the CDR3 is TGCAGCGTTGGGGCAACGGATGAGCAGTTCTTC.